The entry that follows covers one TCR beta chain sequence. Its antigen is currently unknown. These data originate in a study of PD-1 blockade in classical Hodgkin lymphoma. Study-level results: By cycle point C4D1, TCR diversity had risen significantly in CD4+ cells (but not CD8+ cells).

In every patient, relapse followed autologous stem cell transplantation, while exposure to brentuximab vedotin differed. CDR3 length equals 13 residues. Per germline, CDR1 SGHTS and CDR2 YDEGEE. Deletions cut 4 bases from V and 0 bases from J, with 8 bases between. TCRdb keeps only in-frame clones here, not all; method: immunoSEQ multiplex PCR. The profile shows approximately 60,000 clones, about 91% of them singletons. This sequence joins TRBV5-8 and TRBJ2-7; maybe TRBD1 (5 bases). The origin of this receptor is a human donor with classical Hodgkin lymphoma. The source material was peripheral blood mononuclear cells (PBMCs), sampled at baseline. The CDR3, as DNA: TGTGCCAGCAGCCGACAGAGCTCCTACGAGCAGTACTTC. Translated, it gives CASSRQSSYEQYF.